The 4 T cell receptor beta chains presented below share a single source sample, sequenced in a study of blood T cells in healthy people across ages (dated by TCRdb to between 2014 and 2017). Libraries were prepared through 5' RACE. TCRdb records Illumina HiSeq 2500 as the sequencer. A second PCR of 7 to 11 cycles was performed with a sample-barcoded 5' primer and a J-beta primer mix. Clones were called with MiXCR by TCRdb after fastp trimmed the public reads at Q25, and only in-frame beta chains were retained. Each entry is one CDR3 protein sequence, shown with its most common DNA and genes. The sample table holds about 1.1 million distinct CDR3 sequences, of which 35% to 40% were seen once. Around 12% of the sample belongs to the ten largest clones. Sequenced: blood. The receptors here all came from a man between 18 and 35 years old in good health.

There are a few counts of this clonotype. The V gene is TRBV29-1, the J gene TRBJ2-3; D may be TRBD1 (5 bases). Germline V gives CDR1 SQVTM, CDR2 ANQGSEA. V dropped 3 bases and J dropped 4 bases, with 11 bases sitting between them. The CDR3 has 13 amino acids. CDR3 nucleotides: TGCAGCGTTGATACAGGAAGCGCAGATACGCAGTATTTT. This encodes CSVDTGSADTQYF.

This clonotype was picked up a small number of times. This chain connects TRBV4-3 to TRBJ1-4; D is unresolved. The CDR3 consists of 15 residues. Looked up from germline, CDR1 is LGHNA and CDR2 is YSLEER. V shed 0 bases and J shed 3 bases, with 8 bases lying between them. In DNA, the CDR3 is TGCGCCAGCAGCCAAGAACCAGGATCTAATGAAAAACTGTTTTTT. This codes for CASSQEPGSNEKLFF.

The rearrangement joins TRBV2 to TRBJ1-2; D might be TRBD1 (6 bases). The V and J ends lost 11 bases and 5 bases respectively, with 18 bases between them. The CDR3 extends over 13 amino acids. Per the germline V gene, CDR1 is SNHLY and CDR2 is FYNNEI. CDR3 nucleotides: TGTGCCGGGAGAAAGGGGGTCGAATATGGCTACACCTTC. This sequence encodes CAGRKGVEYGYTF.

This clonotype has a handful of counts. The gene calls are TRBV12-3 or TRBV12-4 and TRBJ2-3; TRBD2 is a possible D gene (7 bases). V was pared by 5 bases and J by 1 base, with 16 bases between. This CDR3 region has 16 residues. The CDR3 here is CASSRPLGGGTDTQYF. The CDR3 DNA reads TGTGCCAGCAGTCGACCCCTAGGGGGGGGCACAGATACGCAGTATTTT.